Each of the 14 T cell receptor beta chains below was sequenced from the same sample in a study of blood T cell repertoires in COVID-19. Using immunoSEQ multiplex PCR, the repertoire was profiled, and TCRdb retains in-frame clones only, with some absent. The sample includes 60,000 to 70,000 clones, about 90% of them seen just once. What was sequenced was peripheral blood. These TCRs come from a middle-aged man with COVID-19, enrolled during active disease.

This clone appeared once. The CDR3 coding sequence is TGTGCCAGCATGGTTTGGGGGGCCGGGGAGCTGTTTTTT. This encodes CASMVWGAGELFF. The chain employs TRBV28 and TRBJ2-2; possibly TRBD2 for D (6 bases). Per the germline V gene, CDR1 is MDHEN and CDR2 is SYDVKM. Trimming removed 7 bases from V and 6 bases from J, with 12 bases in between. The CDR3 runs 13 residues. Complete variable domain (other parts from reference TRBV28 and TRBJ2-2): DVKVTQSSRYLVKRTGEKVFLECVQDMDHENMFWYRQDPGLGLRLIYFSYDVKMKEKGDIPEGYSVSREKKERFSLILESASTNQTSMYLCASMVWGAGELFFGEGSRLTVL.

The J gene is TRBJ1-1, the V gene TRBV3-1 (or the pseudogene TRBV3-2); 10 nucleotides agree with TRBD1. The CDR3 sequence is 14 residues long. CDR1 and CDR2 (germline): LGHDT, YNNKEL (reference sequence). Trimming at V came to 4 bases and at J to 5 bases, leaving 4 bases not matched to a gene. The CDR3 bases are TGTGCCAGCAGCCCTGGGACAGGGGAGACTGAAGCTTTCTTT. Protein sequence: CASSPGTGETEAFF.

The rearrangement uses TRBV12-3 or TRBV12-4 and TRBJ2-7, with D unclear. The CDR3 has 11 residues. The germline V and J ends were trimmed by 5 bases and 6 bases, with 8 bases remaining between them. CDR3 protein: CASSPGSEQYF. CDR3 sequence (DNA): TGTGCCAGCAGTCCCGGGTCCGAGCAGTACTTC.

V and J are TRBV7-6 and TRBJ2-1; 8 bases agree with TRBD1. The germline gives CDR1 SGHVS, CDR2 FNYEAQ. The CDR3 totals 16 residues. V gave up 3 bases and J gave up 1 base; unmatched junction bases: 5. CDR3 sequence (DNA): TGTGCCAGCAGCTTTGGACAGGGAGGTTCCTACAATGAGCAGTTCTTC. It encodes CASSFGQGGSYNEQFF.

The chain is built from TRBV6-5 and TRBJ1-5; 8 bases match TRBD1. V shed 5 bases, J shed 2 bases, and the junction held 5 bases outside the gene matches. The CDR3 sequence is 15 residues long. Per germline, CDR1 MNHEY and CDR2 SVGAGI. CDR3 coding DNA: TGTGCCAGCAGTCCTGCGACAGGGGGCAATCAGCCCCAGCATTTT. As protein: CASSPATGGNQPQHF.

The genes are TRBV29-1 and TRBJ1-2, with D maybe TRBD1 (5 bases). The germline V gene has CDR1 SQVTM and CDR2 ANQGSEA. V was shortened by 4 bases and J by 5 bases, with 11 bases between the two germline ends. This CDR3 comprises 12 residues. CDR3 sequence reads: CSVGGGGYGYTF. The CDR3 DNA is TGCAGCGTTGGGGGCGGGGGTTATGGCTACACCTTC.

The chain links TRBV3-1 (or the pseudogene TRBV3-2) to TRBJ1-3; D gene uncertain. V was cut by 1 base and J by 8 bases, with 12 bases left in between. This CDR3 is built from 14 residues. Germline V gene lookup returns CDR1 LGHDT and CDR2 YNNKEL (reference sequence). The CDR3 protein is CASSQVAAAHTIYF. CDR3 DNA: TGTGCCAGCAGCCAAGTGGCCGCTGCCCACACCATATATTTT.

J is TRBJ2-4 and V is TRBV18; TRBD1 agrees at 9 bases. The germline CDR1 and CDR2 sequences are KGHSH and LQKENI. With 3 bases clipped from V and 7 bases from J, the junction kept 4 bases outside the gene matches. CDR3 length equals 14 residues. CDR3 DNA: TGTGCCAGCTCACCGGGGACAGGGATTAACATTCAGTACTTC. Translating gives CASSPGTGINIQYF.

In its sample, this clone was seen a few times. V and J are TRBV15 and TRBJ1-1; D perhaps matches TRBD1 (5 bases). Trimming removed 4 bases from V and 11 bases from J, with 17 bases in between. Per the germline V gene, CDR1 is LNHNV and CDR2 is YYDKDF (reference sequence). The CDR3 consists of 13 residues. This chain's CDR3 is CATSNRQTPGAFF. In DNA form, the CDR3 reads TGTGCCACCAGCAACAGACAGACCCCCGGGGCTTTCTTT.

The chain has TRBV5-1 and TRBJ2-6, with 9 bases identical to TRBD1. V was clipped by 3 bases and J by 2 bases; unmatched bases: 6. Germline lookup yields CDR1 SGHRS and CDR2 YFSETQ. The CDR3 is 17 amino acids. In DNA, the CDR3 is TGCGCCAGCAGCTCCGGGACAGGGCGGGCTGGGGCCAACGTCCTGACTTTC. The encoded protein is CASSSGTGRAGANVLTF.

This chain uses TRBV27 with TRBJ2-1, with D possibly being TRBD2 (5 bases). V gave up 6 bases and J gave up 7 bases, with 16 bases separating them. The CDR3 totals 14 residues. Germline CDR1 and CDR2: MNHEY and SMNVEV (reference sequence). CDR3 sequence reads: CASRGPIGGNEQFF. CDR3 DNA sequence: TGTGCCAGCAGGGGCCCAATAGGAGGTAATGAGCAGTTCTTC.

The V call is TRBV6-1, the J call TRBJ1-5, with D possibly TRBD1 on 5 matching bases. V lost 2 bases and J lost 6, with 11 bases in between. The germline gives CDR1 MNHNS, CDR2 SASEGT. The CDR3 loop spans 14 amino acids. DNA for the CDR3: TGTGCCAGCAGTGAAAGGTCAGGGATTCAGCCCCAGCATTTT. Its protein product is CASSERSGIQPQHF.

This clone has a single count. The chain employs TRBV7-9 and TRBJ1-3, with D unclear. The CDR3 is 16 amino acids. CDR1 and CDR2 from the germline V gene are SEHNR and FQNEAQ (reference sequence). V lost 5 bases to trimming and J lost 2 bases, with 16 bases between them. DNA for the CDR3: TGTGCCAGCAGCCCCCCTGGGTCCACTACTGGAAACACCATATATTTT. Translating it yields CASSPPGSTTGNTIYF.

This rearrangement joins TRBV7-9 to TRBJ1-1; no reliable D call. This CDR3 is built from 12 residues. With 2 bases removed from V and 5 bases from J, the gap between germline ends came to 6 bases. The germline CDR1 and CDR2 sequences are SEHNR and FQNEAQ (reference sequence). The CDR3 reads CASSLTGTEAFF. The CDR3 coding sequence is TGTGCCAGCAGCTTAACGGGGACTGAAGCTTTCTTT. The entire variable domain, with the rest obtained from reference TRBV7-9 and TRBJ1-1, is as follows: DTGVSQNPRHKITKRGQNVTFRCDPISEHNRLYWYRQTLGQGPEFLTYFQNEAQLEKSRLLSDRFSAERPKGSFSTLEIQRTEQGDSAMYLCASSLTGTEAFFGQGTRLTVV.